The 12 T cell receptor beta chains reported below all come from one sample, sequenced in a study of T-cell reconstitution after alpha-beta-depleted transplantation in children. For TCRbeta, the library was prepared with unique molecular identifiers. MiXCR was run by TCRdb on the PCR reads, yielding one entry per CDR3 protein. The table records about a million distinct CDR3 sequences, roughly 29% of them present only once. Sequencing used PBMCs, mostly from graft donor cells, obtained 360 days after TCRalphabeta/CD19-depleted stem cell transplant. These TCRs come from a boy under three years old who had a stem cell transplant for SCID, so the T cells may come from the graft donor.

This clonotype was observed at least ten times. The chain uses TRBV28 and TRBJ2-7; 7 bases are shared with TRBD1. The CDR3 is 14 amino acids. The V and J ends lost 3 bases and 9 bases, in that order; junction bases with no gene match: 11. Germline CDR1 and CDR2: MDHEN and SYDVKM. CDR3 sequence: CASSFGDRVDGQYF. CDR3 in DNA: TGTGCCAGCAGTTTTGGCGACAGGGTAGACGGGCAGTACTTC.

The V and J genes are TRBV12-3 or TRBV12-4 and TRBJ2-5, with 9 bases identical to TRBD1. The CDR3 is 17 residues long. The ends lost 6 bases at V and 0 bases at J; junction bases unmatched: 11. The CDR3 spells CASRIVKDRGYQETQYF. The CDR3, as DNA: TGTGCCAGCAGGATCGTGAAGGACAGGGGCTACCAAGAGACCCAGTACTTC.

This clonotype has only a few counts. V gene TRBV4-1 combines with J gene TRBJ2-5; 8 nucleotides match TRBD1. V dropped 7 bases and J dropped 5; count of bases not matched to a gene: 12. The germline V gene has CDR1 MGHRA and CDR2 YSYEKL. The CDR3 runs to 15 residues. The CDR3 sequence: CASTRTGTVGETQYF. The CDR3 DNA is TGCGCCAGCACCCGGACAGGGACCGTCGGGGAGACCCAGTACTTC.

This rearrangement joins TRBV20-1 to TRBJ2-7; 7 bases line up with TRBD2. This CDR3 comprises 14 residues. V shed 0 bases, J shed 7 bases, and the junction held 9 bases outside the gene matches. Germline CDR1 DFQATT, CDR2 SNEGSKA (reference sequence). The CDR3 sequence: CSARDTASGGEQYF. CDR3 coding DNA: TGCAGTGCTAGAGATACCGCTAGCGGTGGGGAGCAGTACTTC.

The chain has TRBV7-2 and TRBJ2-7, with a tentative D call TRBD1 (5 bases). Germline CDR1 and CDR2: SGHTA and FQGNSA. Trimming removed 1 base from V and 3 bases from J, with 13 bases in between. This CDR3 is built from 15 residues. DNA for the CDR3: TGTGCCAGCAGCTTAGTCCAGGGCCTTTACTACGAGCAGTACTTC. Translation gives CASSLVQGLYYEQYF. Filled out from reference TRBV7-2 and TRBJ2-7, the complete variable domain reads GAGVSQSPSNKVTEKGKDVELRCDPISGHTALYWYRQSLGQGLEFLIYFQGNSAPDKSGLPSDRFSAERTGGSVSTLTIQRTQQEDSAVYLCASSLVQGLYYEQYFGPGTRLTVT.

V and J are TRBV29-1 and TRBJ1-1; D is ambiguous. CDR1 SQVTM and CDR2 ANQGSEA come from the germline V gene. With 4 bases removed from V and 0 bases from J, the gap between germline ends came to 15 bases. CDR3 length: 15 residues. The CDR3 DNA sequence: TGCAGCGTTGCCCGGACCGGACCCATGAACACTGAAGCTTTCTTT. Protein product: CSVARTGPMNTEAFF.

The chain carries TRBV10-3 and TRBJ2-1; the D call may be TRBD1 or TRBD2 (5 bases each). The CDR3 runs 15 residues. Between the trimmed V and J ends, which lost 6 bases and 6 bases, there was a span of 18 bases. Germline CDR1 and CDR2: ENHRY and SYGVKD. CDR3 in amino acids: CAISPGTQSGNEQFF. The DNA of the CDR3 is TGTGCCATCAGCCCCGGGACCCAATCGGGCAATGAGCAGTTCTTC.

The table lists this clonotype with a few counts. This chain joins TRBV30 and TRBJ2-5, with D tentatively TRBD1 (6 bases). V dropped 6 bases and J dropped 7 bases, with 15 bases sitting between them. The CDR3 contains 12 residues. CDR1 GTSNPN and CDR2 SVGIG come from the germline V gene (reference sequence). The CDR3 DNA follows: TGTGCCTGTGGGGGCCCGCTTGGGACCCAGTACTTC. Translating gives CACGGPLGTQYF.

The chain couples TRBV12-3 or TRBV12-4 to TRBJ2-7, with D perhaps TRBD1 or TRBD2 (5 bases each). V lost 8 bases and J lost 4, with 21 bases in between. The CDR3 consists of 15 residues. CDR3 amino acids: CASGSTGRLSYEQYF. The CDR3 DNA sequence: TGTGCCAGCGGTTCCACGGGACGGTTGTCTTACGAGCAGTACTTC.

J is TRBJ2-7 and V is TRBV12-3 or TRBV12-4; D remains ambiguous. The length of the CDR3 is 15 residues. Trimming took 5 bases from V and 1 from J, leaving 15 bases between them. This CDR3 reads CASSGRGRGSYEQYF. CDR3 nucleotide sequence: TGTGCCAGCAGTGGACGTGGACGAGGATCCTACGAGCAGTACTTC.

This clonotype was counted a few times. The chain carries TRBV5-1 and TRBJ2-7, with 9 nucleotides matching TRBD1. Germline CDR1 SGHRS, CDR2 YFSETQ. The CDR3 loop spans 16 amino acids. With 1 base clipped from V and 1 base from J, the junction kept 6 bases outside the gene matches. CDR3 in DNA: TGCGCCAGCAGCTTGAGGTTGGGGACAGGGTCCTACGAGCAGTACTTC. Its translation: CASSLRLGTGSYEQYF.

The gene calls are TRBV4-3 and TRBJ2-3; 8 nucleotides agree with TRBD1. After removal of 5 bases from V and 1 base from J, the junction contained 5 bases not matched to a gene. The length of the CDR3 is 15 residues. The germline V gene has CDR1 LGHNA and CDR2 YSLEER. CDR3 sequence: CASSSEGQGTDTQYF. The CDR3 nucleotides read TGCGCCAGCAGCTCCGAGGGACAGGGCACAGATACGCAGTATTTT.